This T cell receptor (beta chain) was sequenced for a study of T cells after yellow fever vaccination. Whole-study context: With SMART-Seq v4 Ultra Low Input, the fractions containing low cell numbers were prepared. Broader study findings: Abundant bulk-derived clonotypes could contaminate FACS-sorted repertoires. A weaker secondary response peaked on day 5, the primary on day 15.

V was pared by 5 bases and J by 1 base, with 1 base of the junction left unmatched. Germline CDR1 reads DFQATT; CDR2 reads SNEGSKA (reference sequence). The CDR3 has 13 residues. This clonotype occurred many times. As yet, its antigen is unknown. By 5'RACE template switching, TCR cDNA was produced, with a universal primer site and UMIs added in the process. TCRdb passed the 5' RACE reads through MiXCR, listing each CDR3 protein once. The profile shows some 560,000 distinct CDR3 sequences, about 19% of them singletons. The TCR sequence derives from a man under 40 who received the YFV17D yellow fever vaccine. Material: PBMCs, obtained 15 days after the yellow fever booster vaccination. The chain combines TRBV20-1 with TRBJ1-4; TRBD1 aligns across 7 bases. The CDR3 region has the DNA TGCAGTGCTCCAGGGGGAACTAATGAAAAACTGTTTTTT. Translated, it gives CSAPGGTNEKLFF.